This T cell receptor beta chain emerged from a study of shared clonotypes between healthy human individuals. This CDR3 has 14 amino acids. Germline CDR1 SGHTS, CDR2 YDEGEE. V lost 5 bases and J 7 bases, leaving 18 bases between the germline ends. Every contributor of samples was a Caucasian grown-up residing in Nashville, Tennessee. The unsorted samples took roughly 100 million PBMCs to get genomic DNA. In the original processing: From ImmunoSEQ came sequences covering only the junction and carrying no quality scores, so filtering differed. Libraries were prepared by immunoSEQ multiplex PCR; TCRdb keeps only in-frame clonotypes and omits some of them. V, J and clone size were drawn from that table, and D and trimming were deduced from the DNA. Here the sample spans about 560,000 clones, roughly 72% being singletons.

The receptor comes from a woman aged 35 to 49 in good health. Some clones in this sample may be carry-over from other donors' samples. This chain links TRBV5-8 with TRBJ1-1, with D uncertain. Specimen: PBMCs. The CDR3 sequence: CASRLRSGVSEAFF. Here the CDR3 DNA reads TGTGCCAGCAGGCTCCGGAGCGGGGTTAGTGAAGCTTTCTTT.